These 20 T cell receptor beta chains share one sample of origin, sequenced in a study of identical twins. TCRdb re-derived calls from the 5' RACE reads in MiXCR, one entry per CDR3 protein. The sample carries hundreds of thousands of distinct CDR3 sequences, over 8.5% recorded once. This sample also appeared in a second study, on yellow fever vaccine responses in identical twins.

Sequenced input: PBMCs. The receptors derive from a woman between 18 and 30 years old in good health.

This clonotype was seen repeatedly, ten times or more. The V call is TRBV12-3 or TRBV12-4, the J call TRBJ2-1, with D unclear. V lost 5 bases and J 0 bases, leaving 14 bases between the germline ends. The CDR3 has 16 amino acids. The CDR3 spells CASSPHPPSSYNEQFF. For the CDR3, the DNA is TGTGCCAGCAGTCCCCACCCCCCTAGCTCCTACAATGAGCAGTTCTTC.

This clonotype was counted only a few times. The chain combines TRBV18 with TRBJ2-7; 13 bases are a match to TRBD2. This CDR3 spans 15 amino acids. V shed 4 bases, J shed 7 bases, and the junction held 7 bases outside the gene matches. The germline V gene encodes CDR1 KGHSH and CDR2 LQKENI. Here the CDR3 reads CASSRNGLAGEEQYF. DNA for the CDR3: TGTGCCAGCTCACGAAACGGACTAGCGGGAGAGGAGCAGTACTTC.

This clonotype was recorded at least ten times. The CDR3 protein is CASSFLGANQPQHF. The CDR3 DNA sequence: TGTGCCAGCAGTTTTTTGGGGGCCAATCAGCCCCAGCATTTT. The J gene is TRBJ1-5, the V gene TRBV12-3 or TRBV12-4, with a weak D call TRBD1 (6 bases). V lost 3 bases and J 3 bases, leaving 9 bases between the germline ends. CDR3 length equals 14 residues.

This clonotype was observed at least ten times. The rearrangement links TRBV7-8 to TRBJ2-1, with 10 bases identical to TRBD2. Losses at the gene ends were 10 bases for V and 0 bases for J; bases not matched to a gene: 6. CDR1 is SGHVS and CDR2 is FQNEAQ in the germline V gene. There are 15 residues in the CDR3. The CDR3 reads CATLRLAGSYNEQFF. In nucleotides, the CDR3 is TGTGCCACCCTCCGACTAGCGGGCTCCTACAATGAGCAGTTCTTC.

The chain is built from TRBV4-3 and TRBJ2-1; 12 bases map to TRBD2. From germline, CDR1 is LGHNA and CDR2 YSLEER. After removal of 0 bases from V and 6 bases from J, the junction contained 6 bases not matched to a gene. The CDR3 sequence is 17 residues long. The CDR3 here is CASSQDSSGRAGNEQFF. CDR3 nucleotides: TGCGCCAGCAGCCAAGATTCTAGCGGGAGGGCCGGCAATGAGCAGTTCTTC.

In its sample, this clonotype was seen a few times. Written as DNA, the CDR3 is TGTGCCAGCAGTGAGGGCAGGCCGAACACCGGGGAGCTGTTTTTT. This sequence encodes CASSEGRPNTGELFF. The rearrangement joins TRBV2 to TRBJ2-2; no clear D gene. Trimming took off 3 bases at V and 0 bases at J, with 8 bases between the two ends. CDR1 is SNHLY and CDR2 is FYNNEI in the germline V gene. This CDR3 is built from 15 residues. Combining the CDR3 with reference TRBV2 and TRBJ2-2 gives the whole variable domain EPEVTQTPSHQVTQMGQEVILRCVPISNHLYFYWYRQILGQKVEFLVSFYNNEISEKSEIFDDQFSVERPDGSNFTLKIRSTKLEDSAMYFCASSEGRPNTGELFFGEGSRLTVL.

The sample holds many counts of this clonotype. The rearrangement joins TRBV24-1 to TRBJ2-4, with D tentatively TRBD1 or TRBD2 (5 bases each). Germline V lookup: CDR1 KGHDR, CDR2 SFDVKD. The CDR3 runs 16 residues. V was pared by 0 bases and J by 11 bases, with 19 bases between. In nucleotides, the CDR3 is TGTGCCACCAGTGATTTGGGGGGAAGGATTATTATCGTTCAGTACTTC. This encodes CATSDLGGRIIIVQYF.

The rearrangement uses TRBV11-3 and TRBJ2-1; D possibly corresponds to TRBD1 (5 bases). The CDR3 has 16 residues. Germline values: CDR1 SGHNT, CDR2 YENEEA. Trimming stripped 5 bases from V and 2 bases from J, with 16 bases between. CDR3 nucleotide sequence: TGTGCCAGCAGCAGCCGACAGACCCCCGCCTACAATGAGCAGTTCTTC. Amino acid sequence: CASSSRQTPAYNEQFF.

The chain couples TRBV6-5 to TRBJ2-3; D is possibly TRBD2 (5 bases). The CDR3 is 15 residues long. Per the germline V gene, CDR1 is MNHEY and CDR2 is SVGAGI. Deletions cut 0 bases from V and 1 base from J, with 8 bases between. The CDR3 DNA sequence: TGTGCCAGCAGTTACTCGATCGGGGGCACAGATACGCAGTATTTT. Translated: CASSYSIGGTDTQYF.

CDR3 sequence reads: CASSVAPGGLKNTEAFF. CDR3 DNA: TGTGCCAGCAGCGTAGCCCCCGGGGGCCTAAAGAACACTGAAGCTTTCTTT. This chain joins TRBV9 and TRBJ1-1, with a tentative D call TRBD1 (6 bases). The germline V and J ends were trimmed by 0 bases and 1 base, with 16 bases remaining between them. CDR1 and CDR2 from the germline V gene are SGDLS and YYNGEE. The CDR3 contains 17 residues.

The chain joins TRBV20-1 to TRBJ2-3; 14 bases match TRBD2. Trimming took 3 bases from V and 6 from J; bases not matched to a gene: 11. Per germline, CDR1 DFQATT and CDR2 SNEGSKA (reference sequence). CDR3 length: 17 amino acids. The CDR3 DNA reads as TGCAGTGCTAGGAAGAGGGGACTAGCGGGAGTGATGGATACGCAGTATTTT. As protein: CSARKRGLAGVMDTQYF.

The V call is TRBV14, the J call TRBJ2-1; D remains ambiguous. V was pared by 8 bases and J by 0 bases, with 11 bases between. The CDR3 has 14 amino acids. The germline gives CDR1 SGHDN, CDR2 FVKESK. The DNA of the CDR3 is TGTGCCAGCGGCCTGGCATCCTCCTACAATGAGCAGTTCTTC. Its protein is CASGLASSYNEQFF. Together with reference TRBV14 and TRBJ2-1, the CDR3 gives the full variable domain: EAGVTQFPSHSVIEKGQTVTLRCDPISGHDNLYWYRRVMGKEIKFLLHFVKESKQDESGMPNNRFLAERTGGTYSTLKVQPAELEDSGVYFCASGLASSYNEQFFGPGTRLTVL.

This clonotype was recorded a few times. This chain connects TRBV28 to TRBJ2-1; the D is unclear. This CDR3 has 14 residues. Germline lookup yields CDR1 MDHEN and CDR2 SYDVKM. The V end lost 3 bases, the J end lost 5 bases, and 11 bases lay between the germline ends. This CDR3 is CASSLLQQNNEQFF. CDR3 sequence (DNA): TGTGCCAGCAGTTTGTTACAGCAAAACAATGAGCAGTTCTTC.

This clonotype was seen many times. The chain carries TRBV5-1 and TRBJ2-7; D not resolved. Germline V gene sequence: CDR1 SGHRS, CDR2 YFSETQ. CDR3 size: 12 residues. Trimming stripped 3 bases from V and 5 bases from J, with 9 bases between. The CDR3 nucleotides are TGCGCCAGCAGCTATGGGGTAGACGAGCAGTACTTC. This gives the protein CASSYGVDEQYF.

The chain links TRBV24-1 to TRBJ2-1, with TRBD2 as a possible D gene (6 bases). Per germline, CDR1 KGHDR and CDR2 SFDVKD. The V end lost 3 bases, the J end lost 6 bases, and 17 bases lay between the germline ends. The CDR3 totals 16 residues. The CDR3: CATSDLYGGEVNEQFF. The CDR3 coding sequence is TGTGCCACCAGTGATCTGTATGGCGGGGAGGTCAATGAGCAGTTCTTC.

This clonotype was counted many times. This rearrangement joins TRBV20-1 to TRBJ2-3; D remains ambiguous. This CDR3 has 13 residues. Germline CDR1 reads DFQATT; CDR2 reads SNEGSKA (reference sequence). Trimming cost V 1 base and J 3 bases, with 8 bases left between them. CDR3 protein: CSARGFGTDTQYF. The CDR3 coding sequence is TGCAGTGCTAGAGGGTTCGGGACAGATACGCAGTATTTT.

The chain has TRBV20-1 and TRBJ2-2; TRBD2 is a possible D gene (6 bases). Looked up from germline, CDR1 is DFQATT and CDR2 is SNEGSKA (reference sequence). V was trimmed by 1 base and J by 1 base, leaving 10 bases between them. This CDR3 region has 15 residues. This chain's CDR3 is CSARVGSGNTGELFF. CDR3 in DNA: TGCAGTGCTAGAGTAGGTAGCGGGAACACCGGGGAGCTGTTTTTT.

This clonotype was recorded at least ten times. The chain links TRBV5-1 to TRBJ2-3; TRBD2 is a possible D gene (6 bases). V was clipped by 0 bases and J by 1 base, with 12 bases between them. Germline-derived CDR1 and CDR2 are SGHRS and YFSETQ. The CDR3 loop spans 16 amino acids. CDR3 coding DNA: TGCGCCAGCAGCTTGGGTCTAGCGCTCGGCACAGATACGCAGTATTTT. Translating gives CASSLGLALGTDTQYF.

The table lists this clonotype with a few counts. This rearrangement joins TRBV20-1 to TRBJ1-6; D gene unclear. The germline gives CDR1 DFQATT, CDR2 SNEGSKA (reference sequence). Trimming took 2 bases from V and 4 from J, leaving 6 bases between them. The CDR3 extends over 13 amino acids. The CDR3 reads CSARLDYNSPLHF. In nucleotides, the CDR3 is TGCAGTGCTAGACTGGATTATAATTCACCCCTCCACTTT.

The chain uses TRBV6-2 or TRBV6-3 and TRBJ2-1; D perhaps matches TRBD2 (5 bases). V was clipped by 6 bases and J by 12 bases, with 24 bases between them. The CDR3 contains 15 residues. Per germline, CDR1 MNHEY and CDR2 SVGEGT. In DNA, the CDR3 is TGTGCCAGCAGCTCTACACGTCCCCGGGATGTCGGGCAGTTCTTC. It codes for CASSSTRPRDVGQFF.